A selection of T cell receptor beta chains follows, all from one sample in a study of T cells in localized non-small cell lung cancer. TCRdb keeps only in-frame clones here, not all; method: immunoSEQ multiplex PCR. The sample contains about 1,400 clones, around 25% of which appear only once. This sample comprised normal lung tissue next to the tumor, obtained before any cancer treatment. Every receptor here comes from a female donor aged 60 or older with stage I lung adenocarcinoma. Each CDR3 is given without its conserved first and last residue.

V: TRBV10-3
length: 14
CDR3: AISEAPARAGNTIY

V: TRBV12-5
length: 12
CDR3: ASAADSPAYEQY

V: TRBV29-1
length: 13
CDR3: SVPGLLGEGAGYT

V: TRBV29-1
length: 10
CDR3: SAGTRGNEQY

V: TRBV19
length: 13
CDR3: ASSMGPGVGYEQY

V: TRBV15
length: 13
CDR3: ATSPYGTANEKLF

V: TRBV6-7
length: 9
CDR3: ASSEQNEQF

V: TRBV11-3
length: 16
CDR3: ASSDRGQGISGANVLT

V: TRBV29-1
length: 14
CDR3: SVEGSEGSRANVLT

V: TRBV11-3
length: 13
CDR3: ASSLGGSLNTEAF

V: TRBV6-8
length: 12
CDR3: ASRGTGGTDTQY

V: TRBV9
length: 15
CDR3: ASSVVATKGSNYGYT

V: TRBV30
length: 9
CDR3: AWGRVDEQY

V: TRBV18
length: 16
CDR3: ASSPKAPGQGTYNEQF

V: TRBV10-2
length: 10
CDR3: ASVYRAGEAF

V: TRBV6-8
length: 13
CDR3: ASSPQTGVVYGYT

V: TRBV5-1
length: 16
CDR3: ASSLGGQGQSRSEKLF

V: TRBV11-1
length: 12
CDR3: ASSLGQLQETQY

V: TRBV6-8
length: 13
CDR3: ASSSLGGNPYGYT

V: TRBV18
length: 14
CDR3: ASSRLLAGDTDTQY

V: TRBV5-1
length: 13
CDR3: ASSLVAGVDEKLF

V: TRBV28
length: 15
CDR3: ASSSPPPGPNTGELF

V: TRBV11-3
length: 13
CDR3: ASSPGTAPPETQY

V: TRBV6-8
length: 12
CDR3: ASSFNTNPETQY

V: TRBV11-3
length: 13
CDR3: ASSPNRAINEKLF

V: TRBV11-3
length: 12
CDR3: ASSLSGDADTQY

V: TRBV10-2
length: 11
CDR3: ASSEESNYGYT

V: TRBV11-3
length: 13
CDR3: ASSLDSEIGETQY

V: TRBV28
length: 12
CDR3: ASSPPGPTGELF

V: TRBV11-3
length: 14
CDR3: ASSPQAGATNEKLF

V: TRBV27
length: 13
CDR3: ASSLFRGTNEKLF

V: TRBV11-3
length: 14
CDR3: ASSLLAGGSYNEQF

V: TRBV30
length: 10
CDR3: ALQGSSYEQY

V: TRBV11-3
length: 13
CDR3: ASSARPRRVYEQY

V: TRBV18
length: 13
CDR3: ASSPAAGGGETQY

V: TRBV7-8
length: 11
CDR3: ASSLAGGDTQY

V: TRBV11-3
length: 14
CDR3: ASSLDRGGSNQPQH

V: TRBV23-1
length: 11
CDR3: ASSLPPNTEAF

V: TRBV6-8
length: 11
CDR3: ASKGELGTEAF

V: TRBV9
length: 13
CDR3: ASSEGGFSTDTQY

V: TRBV6-8
length: 15
CDR3: ATLSVGGRAGYNEQF

V: TRBV30
length: 13
CDR3: ALHLLAGAVDTQY

V: TRBV5-1
length: 14
CDR3: ASSFLGLAGADEQF

V: TRBV28
length: 10
CDR3: ASSRTWGEAF

V: TRBV29-1
length: 10
CDR3: STGWGNQPQH

V: TRBV7-6
length: 13
CDR3: ASSPRSDSGNTIY

V: TRBV6-8
length: 15
CDR3: ASSWRTPDNYAYEQY

V: TRBV9
length: 12
CDR3: ASTGQGVTGELF

V: TRBV18
length: 13
CDR3: ASSFVAGGEETQY